Reported below is one T cell receptor beta chain. This sample stems from a study of blood T cell repertoires in COVID-19. Germline CDR1 and CDR2: MNHNS and SASEGT. The CDR3 covers 13 residues. Trimming stripped 3 bases from V and 5 bases from J, with 10 bases between. Sequencing used immunoSEQ multiplex PCR; TCRdb keeps in-frame clones, though not all of them. The sample shows some 89,000 clones, approximately 90% of them seen only once. The clonotype originates from a man in his fifties or sixties with acute or convalescent COVID-19. Sample: peripheral blood. This chain links TRBV6-1 with TRBJ1-2, with a possible D match to TRBD1 (6 bases). In DNA, the CDR3 is TGTGCCAGCAGTGACAGGGGCCCTTATGGCTACACCTTC. This translates into CASSDRGPYGYTF.